The present T cell receptor (beta chain) was sequenced within a study of CD8 T cells in ankylosing spondylitis. Study-wide points: It was reported that disease-linked clones were significantly enriched in matched ankylosing spondylitis synovial fluid.

In this sample, this clonotype turned up many times. The antigen is not known. Trimming stripped 0 bases from V and 0 bases from J, with 9 bases between. The germline V gene has CDR1 ENHRY and CDR2 SYGVKD. This CDR3 region has 17 residues. Library preparation for TCR beta used quantitative 5'-RACE with molecular barcodes. TCRdb reanalysed the 5' RACE reads using MiXCR and keeps one entry per CDR3 protein. The sample includes hundreds of thousands of distinct CDR3 sequences, around 20% of them seen just once. The chain couples TRBV10-3 to TRBJ2-6, with unresolved D. The sample comprised blood, either unsorted or a sorted T cell fraction (not recorded which). This clonotype was sampled from a male donor with ankylosing spondylitis or in good health (not recorded which). CDR3 nucleotides: TGTGCCATCAGTGAGTCCGCGGCAGCCTCTGGGGCCAACGTCCTGACTTTC. It encodes CAISESAAASGANVLTF.